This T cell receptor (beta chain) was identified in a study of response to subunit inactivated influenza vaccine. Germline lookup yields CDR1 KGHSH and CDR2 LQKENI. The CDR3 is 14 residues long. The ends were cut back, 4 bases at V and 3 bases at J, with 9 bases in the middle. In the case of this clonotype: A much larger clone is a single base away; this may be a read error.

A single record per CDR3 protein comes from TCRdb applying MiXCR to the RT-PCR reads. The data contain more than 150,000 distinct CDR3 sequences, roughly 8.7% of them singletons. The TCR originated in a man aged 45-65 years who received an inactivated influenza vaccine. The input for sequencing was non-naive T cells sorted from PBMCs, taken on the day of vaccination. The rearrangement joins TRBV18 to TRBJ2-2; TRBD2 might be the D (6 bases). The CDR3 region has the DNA TGTGCCAGCTCACATGGACTACACACCGGGGAGCTGTTTTTT. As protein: CASSHGLHTGELFF.